These T cell receptor beta chains were read from a single sample in a study of CD8+ T cells in alopecia areata. This table comes from immunoSEQ multiplex PCR, and its TCRdb copy is limited to in-frame clones, with some not included. Among some 180,000 clones, around 51% were seen once, and the ten largest hold around a tenth. The source material was CD8+ T cells sorted from blood, sampled around week 53, from a patient treated with tofacitinib. All receptors derive from a human donor with alopecia areata. CDR3s include the opening cysteine and the closing phenylalanine or tryptophan. Clone size is not always given. Where it is, it says once, few, many or a class for expanded clones.

>TRBV10-3|few
CAISEGGWGTEAFF
>TRBV27|few
CASSYDRESQPQHF
>TRBV4-1|few
CASSQAAAREYYEQYF
>TRBV4-1|NA
CASSQEVTRTGGLETQYF
>TRBV10-3|few
CAISESETASYEQYF
>TRBV7-9|NA
CASSTGTGLGNQPQHF
>TRBV5-1|few
CASSFSGTIGTTEAFF
>TRBV10-3|NA
CAISESKTGSTDTQYF
>TRBV6-4|NA
CASSDYQGFSTDTQYF
>TRBV5-1|few
CASSLPRGGGTYGYTF
>TRBV9|NA
CASSPRATSGEAFF
>TRBV7-9|few
CASSSGSSPLHF
>TRBV5-1|few
CASSHSRGNEQFF
>TRBV29-1|few
CSVEFGTGEGNTYEQYF
>TRBV5-1|few
CASSPGTTFFNEKLFF
>TRBV5-1|NA
CASSLGQPATNEKLFF
>TRBV30|NA
CAWSAFGQVKETQYF
>TRBV29-1|NA
CSVRTSGGIYNEQFF
>TRBV27|few
CASSYDWSTDTQYF
>TRBV10-3|NA
CAIREETGGPGELFF
>TRBV13|NA
CASSPSGEGQETQYF
>TRBV20-1|few
CSAYSGNTIYF
>TRBV30|NA
CAWSLRRDRGSYGYTF
>TRBV18|NA
CASSSGSGSGYGYTF
>TRBV4-3|NA
CASSQGLDRGFSYEQYF
>TRBV6-5|many
CASSNQGAVGELFF
>TRBV27|few
CASSLSAGESSYEQYF
>TRBV4-3|NA
CASSRLTGIIGELFF
>TRBV2|NA
CASGQYSNQPQHF
>TRBV13|NA
CASSPGSPRADTQYF
>TRBV15|few
CATSREVPVRGSYEQYF
>TRBV7-9|many
CASSPPKGTVYNEQFF